This T cell receptor (beta chain) comes out of a study of blood T cell repertoires in COVID-19 (dated by TCRdb to 2019 to 2021). Study-level background: Samples from collaborators originated in the United States, Italy and Spain and spanned both the acute and convalescent phases of COVID-19. A freely available public database, intended as a resource for researchers studying the immune response to SARS-CoV-2, is where the repertoires were released. Nearly every sample came with metadata listing a de-identified subject ID, COVID-19 status, age in years and sex. Samples came from the ongoing ImmuneRACE study (first 160 participants) plus 1,254 subjects from 6 global collaborators. The material from the prospective study consisted of cDNA or gDNA derived from T cells, B-cell-depleted T cells, or PBMCs. The dataset comprised deeply sampled blood TCRbeta repertoires from subjects exposed to, actively infected with, or recovered from COVID-19. HLA class I and class II types, where available, came from metadata supplied by the sample provider rather than from assay-based typing. Summary of the overall study and its limitations: The amount of clinical and demographic metadata varied by source and participant and was provided uncurated.

For this clone: Its antigen target is currently unknown. Per-nucleotide qualities are absent, and no much larger clonotype sits a single base away.

TCRbeta CDR3 regions were amplified from genomic DNA using the immunoSEQ Assay, a bias-controlled multiplex PCR. The authors' analysis ran thus. The number of nucleated cells in each sample was estimated from the amplification of reference gene primers within the assay. To quantify the absolute abundance of each unique TCRbeta CDR3 rearrangement, sequence reads were collapsed and filtered. For each sample, productive Simpson clonality was calculated by taking the square root of Simpson's diversity index across productive rearrangements. TCRdb holds this immuneACCESS table with in-frame rearrangements only. Some clones are missing; in checked studies, unresolved V genes explain under half, and the rest has no known cause. That table furnishes V, J and clone size, whereas the DNA furnished D and trimming. For this sample there are around 130,000 clones; around 87% appear just once. The top ten constitute around 3.4% of the sample.

CDR1 and CDR2, per the germline V gene, are SGHTA and FQGTGA. Including cysteine and phenylalanine, the CDR3 has 16 amino acids. CDR3 DNA only is kept here, 48 bases in frame from base 1. The V end gives up 5 bases and the J end 0 bases, leaving 6 bases in the junction not matched to a gene. Whole blood was collected in K2EDTA tubes by collaborating institutions according to the institutions' own protocols. Collaborator samples were shipped for TCRbeta analysis as frozen whole blood, isolated PBMCs, or DNA extracted from either sample type. Specimen: peripheral blood. The clonotype was recovered from a woman aged 55-69 years with acute or convalescent COVID-19. The V and J genes are TRBV7-3 and TRBJ2-2; 7 bases in the junction line up with TRBD1. The bases read TGTGCCAGCAGCACTGACAGGGCTACGAACACCGGGGAGCTGTTTTTT. The translation is CASSTDRATNTGELFF.